Shown below are 25 T cell receptor beta chains from a single sample sequenced in a study of control samples from healthy donors and cancer patients. Here immunoSEQ multiplex PCR was the method, and the copy in TCRdb shows in-frame clones only, minus some. The sample includes more than 150,000 clones, over 80% of them seen just once. The source material was blood. All receptors derive from a man between 18 and 35 years old in good health.

CDR3 loop: CASSQDRPGSGTEAFF. The CDR3 bases are TGTGCCAGCAGCCAAGATCGCCCGGGGAGCGGCACTGAAGCTTTCTTT. V and J are TRBV14 and TRBJ1-1, with no clear D. Trimming cost V 0 bases and J 4 bases, with 15 bases left between them. This CDR3 is built from 16 residues. The germline CDR1 and CDR2 sequences are SGHDN and FVKESK.

The chain carries TRBV7-8 and TRBJ2-7, with 8 bases lining up with TRBD2. The V segment lost 3 bases and the J segment 3 bases; nucleotides outside the gene matches: 7. CDR1 is SGHVS, CDR2 FQNEAQ, per germline. CDR3 size: 15 residues. The CDR3 bases are TGTGCCAGCAGCTTTGGGACTAGTTTACTCTACGAGCAGTACTTC. It specifies CASSFGTSLLYEQYF. The full variable domain, its missing parts supplied by reference TRBV7-8 and TRBJ2-7, is GAGVSQSPRYKVAKRGQDVALRCDPISGHVSLFWYQQALGQGPEFLTYFQNEAQLDKSGLPSDRFFAERPEGSVSTLKIQRTQQEDSAVYLCASSFGTSLLYEQYFGPGTRLTVT.

The CDR3 DNA reads TGTGCCAGCAGCTTGGACAAAGGGAGGGGTAACACTGAAGCTTTCTTT. This translates into CASSLDKGRGNTEAFF. The chain recombines TRBV5-6 with TRBJ1-1; D may be TRBD1 (5 bases). V lost 0 bases, J lost 2 bases, and 14 bases lay in between. The CDR3 contains 16 residues. Germline V CDR1 and CDR2: SGHDT, YYEEEE.

This sequence joins TRBV7-3 and TRBJ1-1; TRBD1 matches 9 bases. The CDR3 contains 13 residues. V was clipped by 5 bases and J by 7 bases; unmatched bases: 5. Per germline, CDR1 SGHTA and CDR2 FQGTGA. CDR3 protein: CASSPTGGGEAFF. CDR3 sequence (DNA): TGTGCCAGCAGCCCCACAGGGGGCGGTGAAGCTTTCTTT.

The chain couples TRBV30 to TRBJ2-3, with 12 bases matching TRBD2. This CDR3 region has 18 residues. CDR1 GTSNPN and CDR2 SVGIG come from the germline V gene (reference sequence). V shed 2 bases, J shed 0 bases, and the junction held 9 bases outside the gene matches. The CDR3 sequence: CAWSRGLAGTYSTDTQYF. The CDR3 region has the DNA TGTGCCTGGAGTCGAGGACTAGCGGGGACCTATAGCACAGATACGCAGTATTTT.

The sample holds one count of this clone. The V call is TRBV5-6, the J call TRBJ1-4; 7 bases line up with TRBD1. Trimming cost V 3 bases and J 5 bases; bases outside gene matches: 7. Germline V lookup: CDR1 SGHDT, CDR2 YYEEEE. The CDR3 has 15 amino acids. Written as DNA, the CDR3 is TGTGCCAGCAGCTACTCCGGGACAGCAAATGAAAAACTGTTTTTT. This sequence encodes CASSYSGTANEKLFF.

This chain links TRBV30 with TRBJ1-2; no clear D. The germline gives CDR1 GTSNPN, CDR2 SVGIG (reference sequence). The CDR3 loop spans 12 amino acids. Trimming removed 5 bases at V and 5 bases at J, with 12 bases between. CDR3 protein: CAWRRLMYGYTF. The CDR3 DNA sequence: TGTGCCTGGCGTCGACTAATGTATGGCTACACCTTC.

The rearrangement links TRBV24-1 to TRBJ2-6; TRBD2 matches at 8 bases. The germline CDR1 and CDR2 sequences are KGHDR and SFDVKD. V trimming: 5 bases; J trimming: 2 bases; junction bases outside the gene matches: 7. This CDR3 has 17 amino acids. The CDR3 DNA follows: TGTGCCACCAGTGCCCCCGGGGGGGAAACTGGGGCCAACGTCCTGACTTTC. This gives the protein CATSAPGGETGANVLTF.

The rearrangement uses TRBV12-5 and TRBJ2-3; no reliable D call. The germline V and J ends were trimmed by 6 bases and 5 bases, with 6 bases remaining between them. CDR3 length equals 11 residues. CDR1 and CDR2 from the germline V gene are LGHNT and FRNRAP. The DNA for the CDR3 is TGTGCTAGTGGGCCTGGAGATACGCAGTATTTT. Its protein is CASGPGDTQYF.

The V gene is TRBV11-3, the J gene TRBJ2-5; 9 bases agree with TRBD1. The CDR3 length is 15 residues. Germline loops: CDR1 SGHNT, CDR2 YENEEA. V shed 5 bases, J shed 5 bases, and the junction held 9 bases outside the gene matches. As DNA, the CDR3 is TGTGCCAGCAGCCCCCGGACAGGGGCTGCGGAGACCCAGTACTTC. It translates to CASSPRTGAAETQYF. Based on the CDR3 plus reference TRBV11-3 and TRBJ2-5, the full variable domain is EAGVVQSPRYKIIEKKQPVAFWCNPISGHNTLYWYLQNLGQGPELLIRYENEEAVDDSQLPKDRFSAERLKGVDSTLKIQPAELGDSAVYLCASSPRTGAAETQYFGPGTRLLVL.

V gene TRBV5-1 combines with J gene TRBJ2-2; 8 bases are shared with TRBD2. The CDR3 length is 15 residues. CDR1 and CDR2 (germline): SGHRS, YFSETQ. Germline trimming cut 5 bases from V and 7 bases from J; bases unmatched to any gene: 10. Written as DNA, the CDR3 is TGCGCCAGCAGAGATCTAGCGGGTCAGGGCGGGGAGCTGTTTTTT. Amino acid sequence: CASRDLAGQGGELFF. The variable domain in full, completed from reference TRBV5-1 and TRBJ2-2, reads KAGVTQTPRYLIKTRGQQVTLSCSPISGHRSVSWYQQTPGQGLQFLFEYFSETQRNKGNFPGRFSGRQFSNSRSEMNVSTLELGDSALYLCASRDLAGQGGELFFGEGSRLTVL.

The chain combines TRBV19 with TRBJ1-5; D uncertain. CDR3 size: 12 residues. V gave up 7 bases and J gave up 8 bases, with 12 bases separating them. From germline, CDR1 is LNHDA and CDR2 SQIVND (reference sequence). DNA of the CDR3: TGTGCCAGTATCAGGACCGGAGAGCCCCAGCATTTT. As protein: CASIRTGEPQHF. The full variable domain, rest sourced from reference TRBV19 and TRBJ1-5, is DGGITQSPKYLFRKEGQNVTLSCEQNLNHDAMYWYRQDPGQGLRLIYYSQIVNDFQKGDIAEGYSVSREKKESFPLTVTSAQKNPTAFYLCASIRTGEPQHFGDGTRLSIL.

The rearrangement joins TRBV27 to TRBJ1-2, with D uncertain. This CDR3 has 13 residues. CDR1 MNHEY and CDR2 SMNVEV come from the germline V gene (reference sequence). V was cut by 0 bases and J by 5 bases, with 7 bases left in between. CDR3 nucleotides: TGTGCCAGCAGTTTATCAGGGATGTATGGCTACACCTTC. It codes for CASSLSGMYGYTF.

The chain joins TRBV20-1 to TRBJ1-2; D unclear. Germline CDR1 reads DFQATT; CDR2 reads SNEGSKA (reference sequence). Trimming stripped 7 bases from V and 2 bases from J, with 8 bases between. CDR3 size: 11 residues. Here the CDR3 DNA reads TGCAGTGGCCAACAGAACTATGGCTACACCTTC. Amino acid sequence: CSGQQNYGYTF.

Here the CDR3 DNA reads TGTGCCAGCAGCCGATACCTCGGGACAGGGGACACCAAAAACATTCAGTACTTC. It codes for CASSRYLGTGDTKNIQYF. The chain has TRBV5-5 and TRBJ2-4; 10 nucleotides agree with TRBD1. Germline CDR1 is SGHKS and CDR2 is YYEKEE (reference sequence). The CDR3 sequence is 18 residues long. The J segment lost 2 bases and the V segment lost 4 bases, leaving 12 bases of the junction unmatched.

This chain links TRBV6-5 with TRBJ1-4; D gene unclear. The germline V gene has CDR1 MNHEY and CDR2 SVGAGI. Trimming took off 4 bases at V and 6 bases at J, with 18 bases between the two ends. The CDR3 sequence is 16 residues long. The CDR3 sequence is CASSFDPSMRDEKLFF. The DNA for the CDR3 is TGTGCCAGCAGTTTCGACCCCTCAATGAGAGATGAAAAACTGTTTTTT.

This clone was seen only once. This chain links TRBV5-8 with TRBJ2-3; no definite D call. The germline gives CDR1 SGHTS, CDR2 YDEGEE. V was shortened by 0 bases and J by 7 bases, with 9 bases between the two germline ends. CDR3 length: 13 residues. The CDR3 sequence: CASSLEAMHTQYF. The CDR3 DNA sequence: TGTGCCAGCAGCTTGGAGGCAATGCATACGCAGTATTTT.

The rearrangement joins TRBV30 to TRBJ1-2, with 7 bases that match TRBD1. The V gene end was trimmed by 1 base and the J gene end by 2 bases; junction bases not matched to a gene: 1. CDR1 and CDR2 from the germline V gene are GTSNPN and SVGIG (reference sequence). The CDR3 is 13 amino acids. This CDR3 is CAWSGGQNYGYTF. The CDR3 bases are TGTGCCTGGAGTGGGGGACAGAACTATGGCTACACCTTC.

V usage is TRBV13 and J usage is TRBJ1-4; tentatively, D is TRBD1 (5 bases). Trimming cost V 5 bases and J 0 bases, with 10 bases left between them. The CDR3 spans 15 residues. CDR1 is PRHDT and CDR2 is FYEKMQ in the germline V gene (reference sequence). The CDR3 region is CASSPGTATNEKLFF. The CDR3 DNA sequence: TGTGCCAGCAGCCCCGGGACGGCAACTAATGAAAAACTGTTTTTT.

The chain couples TRBV4-2 to TRBJ2-1; D is possibly TRBD1 or TRBD2 (5 bases each). Trimming shortened V by 0 bases and J by 15 bases, and 18 bases separated the two germline ends. This CDR3 region has 14 residues. Germline loops: CDR1 LGHNA, CDR2 YNFKEQ. CDR3 sequence (DNA): TGTGCCAGCAGCCAAGATCGTGGGGGATTCGTTAGGTTCTTC. Its protein is CASSQDRGGFVRFF.

V gene TRBV13 combines with J gene TRBJ2-7, with TRBD2 matching over 9 bases. The CDR3 is 16 amino acids. The V gene's germline CDR1 is PRHDT and CDR2 FYEKMQ (reference sequence). Germline trimming cut 2 bases from V and 0 bases from J; bases unmatched to any gene: 5. This CDR3 is CASSLSSGGPSYEQYF. DNA of the CDR3: TGTGCCAGCAGCTTAAGTAGCGGGGGCCCCTCCTACGAGCAGTACTTC. Looking up the rest from reference TRBV13 and TRBJ2-7 gives the full variable domain: AAGVIQSPRHLIKEKRETATLKCYPIPRHDTVYWYQQGPGQDPQFLISFYEKMQSDKGSIPDRFSAQQFSDYHSELNMSSLELGDSALYFCASSLSSGGPSYEQYFGPGTRLTVT.

The V and J genes are TRBV10-3 and TRBJ2-2, with 11 bases lining up with TRBD2. Per germline, CDR1 ENHRY and CDR2 SYGVKD. The V and J ends lost 5 bases and 6 bases, in that order; junction bases with no gene match: 2. There are 14 residues in the CDR3. In DNA form, the CDR3 reads TGTGCCATCAGTCCGGGACTAGCGGCCGGGGAGCTGTTTTTT. Protein product: CAISPGLAAGELFF.

V usage is TRBV20-1 and J usage is TRBJ1-1, with D hard to call. Trimming removed 3 bases at V and 4 bases at J, with 3 bases between. The CDR3 consists of 10 residues. Germline CDR1 is DFQATT and CDR2 is SNEGSKA (reference sequence). In DNA form, the CDR3 reads TGCAGTGCTAGGACCACTGAAGCTTTCTTT. This sequence encodes CSARTTEAFF.

In this sample, this clone turned up once. CDR3 amino acids: CASSLWSTEAFF. CDR3 DNA sequence: TGTGCCAGCAGTTTGTGGAGCACTGAAGCTTTCTTT. The V and J genes are TRBV12-3 or TRBV12-4 and TRBJ1-1; D ambiguous. Trimming left V 3 bases short and J 4 bases short, with 6 bases between. The CDR3 runs 12 residues.

The CDR3 DNA follows: TGCAGCGGTGTCCGCAACACTGAAGCTTTCTTT. As protein: CSGVRNTEAFF. The gene calls are TRBV29-1 and TRBJ1-1; no firm D call. The germline gives CDR1 SQVTM, CDR2 ANQGSEA. The CDR3 sequence is 11 residues long. V lost 7 bases and J lost 2, with 8 bases in between.